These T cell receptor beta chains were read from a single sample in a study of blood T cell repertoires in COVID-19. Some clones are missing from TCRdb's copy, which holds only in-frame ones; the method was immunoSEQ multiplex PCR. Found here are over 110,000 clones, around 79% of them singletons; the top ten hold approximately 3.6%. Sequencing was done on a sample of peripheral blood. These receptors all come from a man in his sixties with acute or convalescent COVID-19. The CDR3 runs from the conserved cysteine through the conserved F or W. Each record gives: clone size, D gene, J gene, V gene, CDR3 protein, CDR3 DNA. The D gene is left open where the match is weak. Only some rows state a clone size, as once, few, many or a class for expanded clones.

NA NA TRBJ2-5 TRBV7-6 CASSPGASLGETQYF TGTGCCAGCAGCCCGGGAGCTAGCCTAGGAGAGACCCAGTACTTC
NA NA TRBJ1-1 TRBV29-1 CSVVLFLAGKNTEAFF TGCAGCGTTGTGTTGTTTTTGGCAGGGAAGAACACTGAAGCTTTCTTT
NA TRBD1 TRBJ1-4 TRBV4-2 CASYGQGNEKLFF TGTGCCAGCTATGGACAGGGTAATGAAAAACTGTTTTTT
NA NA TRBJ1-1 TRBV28 CASRPTGRNTEAFF TGTGCCAGCAGGCCGACTGGGAGGAACACTGAAGCTTTCTTT
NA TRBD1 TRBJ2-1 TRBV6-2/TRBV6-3 CASSYSQGRTHNEQFF TGTGCCAGCAGTTACTCACAGGGGCGAACACACAATGAGCAGTTCTTC
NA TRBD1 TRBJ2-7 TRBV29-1 CSGLLNAGTGTGTYEQYF TGCAGCGGACTCCTGAATGCCGGAACCGGGACAGGGACCTACGAGCAGTACTTC
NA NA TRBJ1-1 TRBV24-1 CATSDLLTYDEAFF TGTGCCACCAGTGATTTGTTGACATACGATGAAGCTTTCTTT
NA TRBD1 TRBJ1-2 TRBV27 CASRPGGRTYGYTF TGTGCCAGCAGACCAGGGGGCAGGACCTATGGCTACACCTTC
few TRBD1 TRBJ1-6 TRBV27 CASSLYPTESGQPNSPLHF TGTGCCAGCAGTTTATACCCCACGGAGTCGGGACAGCCTAATTCACCCCTCCACTTT
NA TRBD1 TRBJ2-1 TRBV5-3 CARSRHTRDRNNEQFF TGTGCCAGAAGCCGTCATACCCGGGACAGAAACAATGAGCAGTTCTTC
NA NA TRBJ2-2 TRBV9 CASSVDPWSTGELFF TGTGCCAGCAGCGTCGACCCGTGGAGCACCGGGGAGCTGTTTTTT
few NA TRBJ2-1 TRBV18 CASSEGVPNEQFF TGTGCCAGCTCAGAAGGGGTCCCCAATGAGCAGTTCTTC
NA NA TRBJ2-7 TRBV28 CASASSQGPRYEQYF TGTGCCAGCGCTAGTTCCCAGGGGCCGAGGTACGAGCAGTACTTC
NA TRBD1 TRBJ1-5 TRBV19 CASSIEGAQGQPQHF TGTGCCAGTAGTATTGAGGGGGCGCAAGGTCAGCCCCAGCATTTT
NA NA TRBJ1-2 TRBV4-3 CASSQDGLSMTYGYTF TGCGCCAGCAGCCAAGATGGACTCTCTATGACCTATGGCTACACCTTC
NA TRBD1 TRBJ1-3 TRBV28 CASSLEQGAAGNTIYF TGTGCCAGCAGTTTAGAACAGGGGGCGGCTGGAAACACCATATATTTT
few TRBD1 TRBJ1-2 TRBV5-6 CASSVAGQGYYGYTF TGTGCCAGCAGCGTCGCGGGACAGGGGTACTATGGCTACACCTTC
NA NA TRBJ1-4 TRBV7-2 CASSLAGRRGSEKLFF TGTGCCAGCAGCTTAGCAGGCCGACGCGGTAGTGAAAAACTGTTTTTT
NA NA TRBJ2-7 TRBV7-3 CASSLGVGVPSYEQYF TGTGCCAGCAGCTTAGGAGTAGGGGTGCCTTCCTACGAGCAGTACTTC
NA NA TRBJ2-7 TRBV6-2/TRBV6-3 CASSLDIEQYF TGTGCCAGCAGCTTGGACATTGAGCAGTACTTC
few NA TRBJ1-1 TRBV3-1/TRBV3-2 CASSQEATEAFF TGTGCCAGCAGCCAAGAGGCCACTGAAGCTTTCTTT
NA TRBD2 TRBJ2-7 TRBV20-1 CSASGLAGGGVYEQYF TGCAGTGCTAGTGGCCTAGCGGGGGGAGGTGTATACGAGCAGTACTTC
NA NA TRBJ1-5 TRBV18 CASSPQAGQNQPQHF TGTGCCAGCTCACCCCAAGCAGGGCAAAATCAGCCCCAGCATTTT
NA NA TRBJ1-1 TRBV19 CASSITPSSEAFF TGTGCCAGTAGTATCACTCCTTCCTCTGAAGCTTTCTTT
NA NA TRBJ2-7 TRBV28 CASMSVNSEQYF TGTGCCAGCATGTCTGTGAACAGCGAGCAGTACTTC
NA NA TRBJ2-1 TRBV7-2 CASSLGRGSYNEQFF TGTGCCAGCAGCTTAGGCCGCGGAAGCTACAATGAGCAGTTCTTC
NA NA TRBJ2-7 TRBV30 CAWSRGQEKQYF TGTGCCTGGAGTAGGGGCCAGGAGAAGCAGTACTTC
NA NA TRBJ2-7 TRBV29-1 CSVELPSLNYEQYF TGCAGCGTTGAATTACCGTCCCTAAACTACGAGCAGTACTTC
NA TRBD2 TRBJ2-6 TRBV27 CASSGRLAVRSGANVLTF TGTGCCAGCAGTGGCCGACTAGCGGTCCGCTCTGGGGCCAACGTCCTGACTTTC
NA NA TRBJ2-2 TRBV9 CASSVEVGGINTGELFF TGTGCCAGCAGCGTAGAAGTGGGAGGCATTAACACCGGGGAGCTGTTTTTT
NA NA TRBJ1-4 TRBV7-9 CASSSRGIFAEKLFF TGTGCCAGCAGCTCCCGAGGGATTTTTGCTGAAAAACTGTTTTTT
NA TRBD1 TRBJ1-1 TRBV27 CASSMTGFGEAFF TGTGCCAGCAGTATGACAGGGTTCGGTGAAGCTTTCTTT
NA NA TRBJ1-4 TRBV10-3 CAISETGRPNEKLFF TGTGCCATCAGTGAAACGGGGAGACCTAATGAAAAACTGTTTTTT
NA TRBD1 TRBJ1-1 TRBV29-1 CSVGQGAEKAFF TGCAGCGTAGGACAGGGGGCGGAAAAAGCTTTCTTT
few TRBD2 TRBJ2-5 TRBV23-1 CASSHRGGETQYF TGCGCCAGCAGTCATCGGGGGGGAGAGACCCAGTACTTC
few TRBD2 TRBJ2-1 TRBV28 CASSLYRTSGGNEQFF TGTGCCAGCAGTTTATACCGAACTAGCGGGGGGAATGAGCAGTTCTTC
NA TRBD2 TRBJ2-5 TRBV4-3 CASSQEFLPSGRAQETQYF TGCGCCAGCAGCCAAGAATTCCTTCCTAGCGGGAGGGCCCAAGAGACCCAGTACTTC
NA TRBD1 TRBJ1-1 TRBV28 CASRPRQGTEAFF TGTGCCAGCAGACCTCGACAGGGGACTGAAGCTTTCTTT